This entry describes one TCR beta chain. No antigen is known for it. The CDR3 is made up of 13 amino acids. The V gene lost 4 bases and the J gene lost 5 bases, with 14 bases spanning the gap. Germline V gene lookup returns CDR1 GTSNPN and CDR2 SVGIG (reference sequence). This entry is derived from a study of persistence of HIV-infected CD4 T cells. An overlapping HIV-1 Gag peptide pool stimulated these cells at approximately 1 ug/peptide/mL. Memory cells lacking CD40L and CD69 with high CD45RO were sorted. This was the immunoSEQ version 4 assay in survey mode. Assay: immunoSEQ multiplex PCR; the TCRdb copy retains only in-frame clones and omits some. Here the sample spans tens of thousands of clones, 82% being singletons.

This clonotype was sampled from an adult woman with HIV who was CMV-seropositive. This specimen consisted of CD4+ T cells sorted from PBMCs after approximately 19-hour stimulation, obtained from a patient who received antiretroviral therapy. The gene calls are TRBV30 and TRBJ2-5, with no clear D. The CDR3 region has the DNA TGTGCCTGGACCCTCGGTCTGCGGGAGACCCAGTACTTC. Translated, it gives CAWTLGLRETQYF.